The rows below give T cell receptor beta chains drawn from one sample of a study of shared clonotypes between healthy human individuals. Sequenced by immunoSEQ multiplex PCR; TCRdb stores in-frame clones only, minus some. The sample comprises roughly 1,500,000 clones, roughly 98.5% of which are singletons, and about 0.35% rests with the top ten. The sequencing input was naive CD4+ T cells sorted from blood. These TCRs come from a man aged 30 to 39 in good health. CDR3s include the opening cysteine and the closing phenylalanine or tryptophan. D genes are given only for firm matches. Some rows have no size entry. The others give once, few or many, or a class for an expanded clone.

clone_size,d_call,v_call,j_call,cdr3_aa,cdr3_nt
NA,TRBD1,TRBV19,TRBJ2-6,CASSSWTGDPGANVLTF,TGTGCCAGTAGTAGTTGGACAGGGGATCCTGGGGCCAACGTCCTGACTTTC
NA,TRBD2,TRBV10-2,TRBJ2-3,CASTETSADTQYF,TGCGCCAGCACGGAGACTAGCGCAGATACGCAGTATTTT
NA,NA,TRBV5-4,TRBJ2-1,CASSLDRLRYNEQFF,TGTGCCAGCAGCTTGGACAGACTCCGCTACAATGAGCAGTTCTTC
NA,NA,TRBV20-1,TRBJ1-1,CSSKNPTEAFF,TGCAGTTCTAAGAATCCCACTGAAGCTTTCTTT
NA,TRBD1,TRBV7-2,TRBJ2-3,CASSLVTGGTDTQYF,TGTGCCAGCAGCTTAGTGACAGGGGGGACAGATACGCAGTATTTT
NA,TRBD2,TRBV7-2,TRBJ2-2,CASSPAGGNTGELFF,TGTGCCAGCAGCCCAGCGGGAGGGAACACCGGGGAGCTGTTTTTT
NA,NA,TRBV18,TRBJ2-2,CASSPSGELFF,TGTGCCAGCTCACCATCCGGGGAGCTGTTTTTT
NA,NA,TRBV6-1,TRBJ1-2,CASSWPSPSGYTF,TGTGCCAGCAGCTGGCCCAGCCCCTCTGGCTACACCTTC
NA,TRBD2,TRBV10-1,TRBJ2-3,CASSESSGSDTQYF,TGCGCCAGCAGTGAGTCTAGCGGGAGTGATACGCAGTATTTT
NA,NA,TRBV14,TRBJ2-2,CASSSHVGEDVGELFF,TGTGCCAGCAGCTCACACGTAGGGGAAGACGTCGGGGAGCTGTTTTTT
NA,NA,TRBV5-1,TRBJ2-2,CASSSTSVSTGELFF,TGCGCCAGCAGCTCAACAAGCGTTAGCACCGGGGAGCTGTTTTTT
NA,TRBD1,TRBV2,TRBJ1-2,CASSMGQIYGYTF,TGTGCCAGCAGTATGGGACAGATCTATGGCTACACCTTC
NA,NA,TRBV6-6,TRBJ2-7,CASSTRVGPYEQYF,TGTGCCAGCAGTACTCGGGTGGGTCCCTACGAGCAGTACTTC
NA,NA,TRBV25-1,TRBJ2-1,CASRSVSTGSGEQFF,TGTGCCAGCAGATCCGTATCAACAGGGTCGGGTGAGCAGTTCTTC
NA,NA,TRBV2,TRBJ2-2,CASSEGSVGTGELFF,TGTGCCAGCAGTGAAGGTAGCGTTGGCACCGGGGAGCTGTTTTTT
NA,NA,TRBV11-2,TRBJ2-2,CASTPLWGPLNTGELFF,TGTGCCAGCACCCCTCTATGGGGGCCTTTAAACACCGGGGAGCTGTTTTTT
once,TRBD2,TRBV7-2,TRBJ2-5,CASSLVGTSGLQETQYF,TGTGCCAGCAGCTTAGTAGGGACTAGCGGGCTCCAAGAGACCCAGTACTTC
NA,NA,TRBV7-8,TRBJ1-3,CASRPRTDGNTIYF,TGTGCCAGCAGACCGCGGACAGACGGAAACACCATATATTTT
NA,TRBD2,TRBV27,TRBJ2-7,CASSASGRYYEQYF,TGTGCCAGCAGTGCTAGCGGGCGATACTACGAGCAGTACTTC
NA,NA,TRBV5-1,TRBJ2-5,CASSFGRGSEETQYF,TGCGCCAGCAGCTTTGGCAGGGGCAGCGAAGAGACCCAGTACTTC